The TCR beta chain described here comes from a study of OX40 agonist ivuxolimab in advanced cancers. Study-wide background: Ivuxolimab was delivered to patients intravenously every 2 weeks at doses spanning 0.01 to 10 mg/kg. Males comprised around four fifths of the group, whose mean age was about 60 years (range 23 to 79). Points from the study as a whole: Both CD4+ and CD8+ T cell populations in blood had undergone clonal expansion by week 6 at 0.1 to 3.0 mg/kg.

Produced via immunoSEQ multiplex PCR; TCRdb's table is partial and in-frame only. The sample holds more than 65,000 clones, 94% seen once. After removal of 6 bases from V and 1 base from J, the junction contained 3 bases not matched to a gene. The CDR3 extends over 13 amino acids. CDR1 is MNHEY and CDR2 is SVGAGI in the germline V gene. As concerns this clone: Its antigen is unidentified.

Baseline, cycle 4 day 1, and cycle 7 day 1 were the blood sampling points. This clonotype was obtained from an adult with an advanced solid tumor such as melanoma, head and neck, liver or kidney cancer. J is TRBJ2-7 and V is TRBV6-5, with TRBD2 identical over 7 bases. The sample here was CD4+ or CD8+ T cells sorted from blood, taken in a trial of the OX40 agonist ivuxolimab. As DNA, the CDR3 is TGTGCCAGCAGCCAGCGGGATTCCTACGAGCAGTACTTC. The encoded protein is CASSQRDSYEQYF.